Each of the 4 T cell receptor beta chains below was sequenced from the same sample in a study of blood T cell repertoires in COVID-19. TCRdb keeps only in-frame clones here, not all; method: immunoSEQ multiplex PCR. This sample yields 30,000 to 35,000 clones, of which around 77% are seen a single time; 16% belongs to the top ten. The sample taken for sequencing was peripheral blood. All receptors come from a human donor in a cohort sampled during active COVID-19.

This chain uses TRBV29-1 with TRBJ2-1; 7 nucleotides line up with TRBD1. The J segment lost 4 bases and the V segment lost 4 bases, leaving 4 bases of the junction unmatched. The CDR3 loop spans 13 amino acids. Germline V gene sequence: CDR1 SQVTM, CDR2 ANQGSEA. The CDR3 region has the DNA TGCAGCGTTGGGGGACAGATTTACAATGAGCAGTTCTTC. Its protein product is CSVGGQIYNEQFF.

The rearrangement uses TRBV28 and TRBJ2-3, with 11 nucleotides matching TRBD2. The V gene's germline CDR1 is MDHEN and CDR2 SYDVKM. The CDR3 is 15 amino acids. V was clipped by 6 bases and J by 6 bases; unmatched bases: 8. CDR3 in amino acids: CASSAQLAGADTQYF. The CDR3 DNA sequence: TGTGCCAGCAGCGCTCAACTAGCGGGAGCTGATACGCAGTATTTT.

V and J are TRBV7-6 and TRBJ2-7; TRBD2 aligns across 8 bases. Germline V CDR1 and CDR2: SGHVS, FNYEAQ. The CDR3 consists of 13 residues. Germline trimming cut 4 bases from V and 2 bases from J; bases unmatched to any gene: 1. CDR3: CASSSGLAYEQYF. The CDR3 nucleotides are TGTGCCAGCAGCTCGGGACTAGCCTACGAGCAGTACTTC.

V usage is TRBV7-9 and J usage is TRBJ2-5; possibly TRBD1 for D (6 bases). Trimming removed 5 bases from V and 3 bases from J, with 16 bases in between. The CDR3 length is 15 residues. The germline V gene has CDR1 SEHNR and CDR2 FQNEAQ (reference sequence). The CDR3 protein is CASSQPPPGEETQYF. The CDR3 coding sequence is TGTGCCAGCAGCCAACCCCCGCCAGGGGAAGAGACCCAGTACTTC.